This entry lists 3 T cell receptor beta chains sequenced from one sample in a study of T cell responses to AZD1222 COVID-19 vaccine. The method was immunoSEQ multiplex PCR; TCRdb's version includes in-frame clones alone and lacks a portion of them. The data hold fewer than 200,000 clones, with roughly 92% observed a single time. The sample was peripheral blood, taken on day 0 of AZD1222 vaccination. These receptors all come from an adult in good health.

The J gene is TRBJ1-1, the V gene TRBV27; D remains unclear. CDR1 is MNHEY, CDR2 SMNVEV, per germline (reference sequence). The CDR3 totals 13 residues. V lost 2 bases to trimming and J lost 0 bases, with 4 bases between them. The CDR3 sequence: CASSLQVNTEAFF. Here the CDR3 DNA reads TGTGCCAGCAGTTTACAGGTGAACACTGAAGCTTTCTTT.

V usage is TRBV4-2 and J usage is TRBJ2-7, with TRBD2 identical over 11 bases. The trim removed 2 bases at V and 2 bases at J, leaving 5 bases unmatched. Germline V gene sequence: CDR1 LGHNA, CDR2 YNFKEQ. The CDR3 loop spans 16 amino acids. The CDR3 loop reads CASSQSGLAGTYEQYF. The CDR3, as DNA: TGTGCCAGCAGCCAAAGCGGACTAGCGGGCACCTACGAGCAGTACTTC.

DNA for the CDR3: TGTGCCAGCAGTTATGAGAGGGGACGGGTGAACACTGAAGCTTTCTTT. Its translation is CASSYERGRVNTEAFF. The rearrangement joins TRBV6-5 to TRBJ1-1; tentatively, D is TRBD1 (5 bases). V was clipped by 3 bases and J by 0 bases, with 14 bases between them. Germline V gene lookup returns CDR1 MNHEY and CDR2 SVGAGI. CDR3 length: 16 amino acids.